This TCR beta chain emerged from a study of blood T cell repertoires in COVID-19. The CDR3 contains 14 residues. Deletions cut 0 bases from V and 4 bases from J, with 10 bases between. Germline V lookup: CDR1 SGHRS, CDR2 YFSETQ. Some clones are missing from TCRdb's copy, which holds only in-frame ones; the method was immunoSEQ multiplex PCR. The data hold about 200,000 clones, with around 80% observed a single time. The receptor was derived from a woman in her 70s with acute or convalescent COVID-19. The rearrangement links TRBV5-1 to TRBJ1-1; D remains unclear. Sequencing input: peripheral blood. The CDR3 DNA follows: TGCGCCAGCAGCTTGGGGGTGACGGGCACTGAAGCTTTCTTT. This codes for CASSLGVTGTEAFF.